The 8 T cell receptor beta chains reported below all come from one sample, sequenced in a study of CD8+ T cells in alopecia areata. Described treatment: oral pan-JAK inhibitor, 5-10 mg twice daily. RNA, once extracted, was reverse transcribed into cDNA for use as the sequencing template. Clones were sequenced by immunoSEQ multiplex PCR, and TCRdb holds only the in-frame ones, with some missing. The sample has 150,000 to 250,000 clones, about 60% seen once. Sample: CD4+ T cells sorted from blood, taken at week 4, from a patient treated with tofacitinib. The receptor set was obtained from a human donor with alopecia areata.

This chain connects TRBV6-1 to TRBJ1-2, with D perhaps TRBD1 (5 bases). V lost 5 bases to trimming and J lost 7 bases, with 17 bases between them. Germline CDR1 and CDR2: MNHNS and SASEGT. The CDR3 runs to 14 residues. The CDR3 loop is CASSTQGASGGYTF. The DNA of the CDR3 is TGTGCCAGCAGTACGCAAGGGGCCTCGGGTGGCTACACCTTC.

Comments on this clone: The same CDR3 is also encoded by other DNA sequences in this sample. This chain links TRBV18 with TRBJ2-5; D gene unclear. The CDR3 is 11 amino acids. Between the trimmed V and J ends, which lost 2 bases and 3 bases, there was a span of 1 base. Germline lookup yields CDR1 KGHSH and CDR2 LQKENI. For the CDR3, the DNA is TGTGCCAGCTCACCAAAAGAGACCCAGTACTTC. Translating gives CASSPKETQYF.

The chain links TRBV5-1 to TRBJ1-1, with D perhaps TRBD1 (5 bases). V was cut by 4 bases and J by 4 bases, with 14 bases left in between. This CDR3 is built from 14 residues. The germline CDR1 and CDR2 sequences are SGHRS and YFSETQ. The CDR3 DNA reads TGCGCCAGCAGCCTTACCCCCGGGGGCACTGAAGCTTTCTTT. Its translation is CASSLTPGGTEAFF.

The chain couples TRBV6-1 to TRBJ2-5, with 10 positions matching TRBD2. V trimming: 3 bases; J trimming: 5 bases; junction bases outside the gene matches: 6. The CDR3 spans 15 residues. Germline V gene data show CDR1 as MNHNS and CDR2 as SASEGT. CDR3: CASSERGTSAETQYF. The CDR3 nucleotides read TGTGCCAGCAGTGAGCGTGGGACTAGCGCCGAGACCCAGTACTTC.

The chain joins TRBV14 to TRBJ1-6; D is possibly TRBD1 (6 bases). The V end lost 2 bases, the J end lost 6 bases, and 8 bases lay between the germline ends. Germline lookup yields CDR1 SGHDN and CDR2 FVKESK. The CDR3 loop spans 14 amino acids. The CDR3 spells CASSQRGLNSPLHF. DNA for the CDR3: TGTGCCAGCAGCCAACGGGGGCTTAATTCACCCCTCCACTTT. Combining the CDR3 with reference TRBV14 and TRBJ1-6 gives the whole variable domain EAGVTQFPSHSVIEKGQTVTLRCDPISGHDNLYWYRRVMGKEIKFLLHFVKESKQDESGMPNNRFLAERTGGTYSTLKVQPAELEDSGVYFCASSQRGLNSPLHFGNGTRLTVT.

This clone was found a few times. The chain employs TRBV7-9 and TRBJ2-7; no clear D. This CDR3 spans 14 amino acids. The V and J ends lost 5 bases and 1 base respectively, with 12 bases between them. Germline V lookup: CDR1 SEHNR, CDR2 FQNEAQ (reference sequence). The CDR3 coding sequence is TGTGCCAGCAGCCCGAAGGTGGAATCCTACGAGCAGTACTTC. It encodes CASSPKVESYEQYF.

In this sample, this clone turned up a few times. The V call is TRBV5-1, the J call TRBJ2-3, with D tentatively TRBD1 (6 bases). V dropped 4 bases and J dropped 4 bases, with 13 bases sitting between them. The CDR3 runs 14 residues. CDR1 and CDR2 from the germline V gene are SGHRS and YFSETQ. The CDR3 DNA is TGCGCCAGCAGCCTCGGATCAGGGGCAGATACGCAGTATTTT. This gives the protein CASSLGSGADTQYF.

The rearrangement joins TRBV5-6 to TRBJ2-2, with a weak D call TRBD2 (5 bases). Trimming pared 7 bases from V and 5 bases from J, leaving 24 bases between. Germline CDR1 reads SGHDT; CDR2 reads YYEEEE. This CDR3 spans 17 amino acids. The CDR3 DNA is TGTGCCAGCGGGATCGACGGACTCGCTAGTGGGACCGGGGAGCTGTTTTTT. This encodes CASGIDGLASGTGELFF.